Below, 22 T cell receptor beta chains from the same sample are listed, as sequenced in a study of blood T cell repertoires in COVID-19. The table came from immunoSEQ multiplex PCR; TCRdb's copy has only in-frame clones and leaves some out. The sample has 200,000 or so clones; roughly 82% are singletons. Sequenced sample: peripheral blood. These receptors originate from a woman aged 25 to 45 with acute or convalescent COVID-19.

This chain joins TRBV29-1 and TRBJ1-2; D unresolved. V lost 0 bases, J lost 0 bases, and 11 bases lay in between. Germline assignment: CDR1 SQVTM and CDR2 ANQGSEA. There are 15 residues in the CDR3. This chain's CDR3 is CSVEDIPRANYGYTF. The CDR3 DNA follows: TGCAGCGTTGAAGATATTCCGCGAGCTAACTATGGCTACACCTTC.

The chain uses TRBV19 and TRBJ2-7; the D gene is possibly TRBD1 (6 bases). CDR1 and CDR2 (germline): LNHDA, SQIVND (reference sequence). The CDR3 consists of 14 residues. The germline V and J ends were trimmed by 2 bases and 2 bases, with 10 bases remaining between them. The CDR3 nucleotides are TGTGCCAGTAGTATAAATCAGGGGACCTACGAGCAGTACTTC. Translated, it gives CASSINQGTYEQYF. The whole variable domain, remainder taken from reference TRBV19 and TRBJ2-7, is DGGITQSPKYLFRKEGQNVTLSCEQNLNHDAMYWYRQDPGQGLRLIYYSQIVNDFQKGDIAEGYSVSREKKESFPLTVTSAQKNPTAFYLCASSINQGTYEQYFGPGTRLTVT.

Here the CDR3 DNA reads TGTGCCAGCAGCTTAGATCCGGGACAGGGGATCGGCTACACCTTC. Residues: CASSLDPGQGIGYTF. The chain uses TRBV7-3 and TRBJ1-2; TRBD1 matches at 10 bases. The CDR3 sequence is 15 residues long. With 2 bases clipped from V and 8 bases from J, the junction kept 8 bases outside the gene matches. The germline CDR1 and CDR2 sequences are SGHTA and FQGTGA.

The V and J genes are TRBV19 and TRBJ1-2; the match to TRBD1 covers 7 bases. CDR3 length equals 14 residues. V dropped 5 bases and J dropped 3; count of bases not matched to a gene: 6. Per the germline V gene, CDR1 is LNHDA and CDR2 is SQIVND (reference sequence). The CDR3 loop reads CASSSAGTDYGYTF. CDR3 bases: TGTGCCAGTAGTTCCGCCGGGACAGACTATGGCTACACCTTC.

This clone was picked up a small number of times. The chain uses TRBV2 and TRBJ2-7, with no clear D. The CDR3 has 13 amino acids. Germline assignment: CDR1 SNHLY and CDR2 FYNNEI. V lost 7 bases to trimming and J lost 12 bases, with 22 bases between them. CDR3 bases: TGTGCCAGCATTGGAGAGGCAGCTTTTGCTCCGTACTTC. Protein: CASIGEAAFAPYF. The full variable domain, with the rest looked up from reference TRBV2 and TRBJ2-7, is EPEVTQTPSHQVTQMGQEVILRCVPISNHLYFYWYRQILGQKVEFLVSFYNNEISEKSEIFDDQFSVERPDGSNFTLKIRSTKLEDSAMYFCASIGEAAFAPYFGPGTRLTVT.

CDR3 in DNA: TGTGCTAGTGGTTTCACCCAGGGGGGAGTAGAGACCCAGTACTTC. Amino acids: CASGFTQGGVETQYF. The chain employs TRBV12-5 and TRBJ2-5; perhaps TRBD1 as D (7 bases). The V gene's germline CDR1 is LGHNT and CDR2 FRNRAP. The CDR3 runs 15 residues. The V gene lost 3 bases and the J gene lost 4 bases, with 15 bases spanning the gap.

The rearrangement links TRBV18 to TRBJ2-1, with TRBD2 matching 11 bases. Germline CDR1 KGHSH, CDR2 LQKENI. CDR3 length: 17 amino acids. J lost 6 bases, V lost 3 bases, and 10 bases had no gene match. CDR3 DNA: TGTGCCAGCTCACCCATTAGCGGGAGGGCCGAGGTCAATGAGCAGTTCTTC. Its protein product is CASSPISGRAEVNEQFF.

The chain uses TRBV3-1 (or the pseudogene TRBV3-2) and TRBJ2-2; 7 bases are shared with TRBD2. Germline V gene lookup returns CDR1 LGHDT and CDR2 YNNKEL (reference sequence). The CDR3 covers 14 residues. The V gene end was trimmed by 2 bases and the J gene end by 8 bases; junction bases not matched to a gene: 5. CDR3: CASSQRGRSGELFF. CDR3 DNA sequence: TGTGCCAGCAGCCAACGCGGGAGATCTGGGGAGCTGTTTTTT.

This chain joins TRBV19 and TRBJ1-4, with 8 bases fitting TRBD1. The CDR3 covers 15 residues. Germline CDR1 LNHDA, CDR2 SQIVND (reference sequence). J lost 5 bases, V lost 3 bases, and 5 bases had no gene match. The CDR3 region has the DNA TGTGCCAGTAGTATGGGAACAGGGGGAAATGAAAAACTGTTTTTT. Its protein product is CASSMGTGGNEKLFF.

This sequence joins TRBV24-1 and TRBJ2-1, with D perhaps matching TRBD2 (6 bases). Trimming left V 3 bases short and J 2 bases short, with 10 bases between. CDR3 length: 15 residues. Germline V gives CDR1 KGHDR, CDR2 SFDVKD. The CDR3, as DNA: TGTGCCACCAGTGATCCTAGCGCTCCCTACAATGAGCAGTTCTTC. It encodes CATSDPSAPYNEQFF.

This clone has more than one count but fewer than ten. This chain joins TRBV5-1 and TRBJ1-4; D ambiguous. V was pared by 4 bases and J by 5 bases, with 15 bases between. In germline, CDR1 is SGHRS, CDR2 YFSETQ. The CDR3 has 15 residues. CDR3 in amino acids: CASSNGASGNEKLFF. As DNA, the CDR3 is TGCGCCAGCAGCAATGGAGCTTCGGGGAATGAAAAACTGTTTTTT. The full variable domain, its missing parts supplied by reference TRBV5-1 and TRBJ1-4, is KAGVTQTPRYLIKTRGQQVTLSCSPISGHRSVSWYQQTPGQGLQFLFEYFSETQRNKGNFPGRFSGRQFSNSRSEMNVSTLELGDSALYLCASSNGASGNEKLFFGSGTQLSVL.

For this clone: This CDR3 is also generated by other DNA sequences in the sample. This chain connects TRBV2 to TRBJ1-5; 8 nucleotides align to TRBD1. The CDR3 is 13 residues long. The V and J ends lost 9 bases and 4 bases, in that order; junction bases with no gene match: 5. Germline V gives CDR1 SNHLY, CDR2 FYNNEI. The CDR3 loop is CASGGDRNQPQHF. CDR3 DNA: TGTGCCAGTGGCGGGGACAGGAATCAGCCCCAGCATTTT.

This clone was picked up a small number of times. The CDR3 DNA reads as TGTGCCAGCAGTCAAGGGTGGGGCCACCGTCCCAATGAGCAGTTCTTC. This codes for CASSQGWGHRPNEQFF. J is TRBJ2-1 and V is TRBV6-2 or TRBV6-3; maybe TRBD1 (5 bases). CDR3 length: 16 amino acids. The ends were cut back, 5 bases at V and 6 bases at J, with 20 bases in the middle. The germline V gene encodes CDR1 MNHEY and CDR2 SVGEGT.

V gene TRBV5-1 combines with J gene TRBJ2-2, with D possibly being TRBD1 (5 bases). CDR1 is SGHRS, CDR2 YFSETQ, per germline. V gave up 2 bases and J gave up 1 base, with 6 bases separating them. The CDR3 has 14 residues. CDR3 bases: TGCGCCAGCAGCTTAACAGGGAACACCGGGGAGCTGTTTTTT. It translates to CASSLTGNTGELFF.

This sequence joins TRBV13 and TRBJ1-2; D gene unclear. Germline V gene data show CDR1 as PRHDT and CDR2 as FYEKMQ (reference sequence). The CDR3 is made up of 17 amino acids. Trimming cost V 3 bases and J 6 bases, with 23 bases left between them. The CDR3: CASSFFPPSPTTNGYTF. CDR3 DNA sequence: TGTGCCAGCAGCTTTTTTCCCCCGAGTCCTACCACGAATGGCTACACCTTC.

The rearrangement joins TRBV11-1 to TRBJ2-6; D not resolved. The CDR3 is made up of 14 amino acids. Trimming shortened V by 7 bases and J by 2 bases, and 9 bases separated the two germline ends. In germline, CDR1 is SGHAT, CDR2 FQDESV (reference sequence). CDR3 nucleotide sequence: TGTGCCAGCAAAACGGGTGCTGGGGCCAACGTCCTGACTTTC. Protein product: CASKTGAGANVLTF.

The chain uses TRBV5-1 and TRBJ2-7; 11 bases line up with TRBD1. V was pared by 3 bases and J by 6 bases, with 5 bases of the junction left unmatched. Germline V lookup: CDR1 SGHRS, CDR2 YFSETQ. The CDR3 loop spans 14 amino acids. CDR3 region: CASSSLDRGLEQYF. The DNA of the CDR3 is TGCGCCAGCAGCTCCTTGGACAGGGGGCTCGAGCAGTACTTC.

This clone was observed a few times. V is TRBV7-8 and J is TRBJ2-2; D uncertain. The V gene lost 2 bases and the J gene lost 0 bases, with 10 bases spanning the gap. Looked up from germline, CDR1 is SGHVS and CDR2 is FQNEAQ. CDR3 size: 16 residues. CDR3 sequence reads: CASSLLMSSNTGELFF. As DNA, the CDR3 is TGTGCCAGCAGCTTACTAATGAGTTCGAACACCGGGGAGCTGTTTTTT.

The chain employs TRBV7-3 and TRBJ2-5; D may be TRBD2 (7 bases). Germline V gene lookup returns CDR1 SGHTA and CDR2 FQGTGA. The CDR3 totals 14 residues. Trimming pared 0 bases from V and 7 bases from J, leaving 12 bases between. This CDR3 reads CASSLTNREGTQYF. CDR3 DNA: TGTGCCAGCAGCTTAACGAACAGGGAGGGGACCCAGTACTTC.

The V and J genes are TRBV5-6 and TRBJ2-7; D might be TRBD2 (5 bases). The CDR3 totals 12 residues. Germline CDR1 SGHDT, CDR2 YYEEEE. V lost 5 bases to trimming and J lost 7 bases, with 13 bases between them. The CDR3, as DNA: TGTGCCAGCAGGCCCCGAGGGAGAGAGCAGTACTTC. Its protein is CASRPRGREQYF.

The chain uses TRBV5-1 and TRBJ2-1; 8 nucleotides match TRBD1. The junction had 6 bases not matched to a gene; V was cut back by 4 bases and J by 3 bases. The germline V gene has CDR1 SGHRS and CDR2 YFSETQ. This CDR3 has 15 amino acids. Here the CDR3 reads CASSITGGDYNEQFF. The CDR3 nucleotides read TGCGCCAGCAGCATTACAGGGGGTGACTACAATGAGCAGTTCTTC.

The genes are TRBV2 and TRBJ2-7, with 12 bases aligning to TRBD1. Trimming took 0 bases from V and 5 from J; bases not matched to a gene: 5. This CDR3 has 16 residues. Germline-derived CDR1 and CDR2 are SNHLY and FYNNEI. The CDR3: CASSEAWDRGQDEQYF. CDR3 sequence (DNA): TGTGCCAGCAGTGAAGCATGGGACAGGGGGCAAGACGAGCAGTACTTC.